Presented here are 24 T cell receptor beta chains from one specimen sequenced in a study of cytomegalovirus exposure and HLA in healthy donors. The PCR contained 60 Vbeta and 13 Jbeta primers. The repertoire was sequenced with immunoSEQ multiplex PCR; TCRdb's copy has only in-frame clones and lacks some. Recorded for this sample: about 200,000 clones. Sequenced input: PBMCs. These receptors were obtained from a girl aged 2-10 years in good health and CMV-seropositive.

The gene calls are TRBV6-1 and TRBJ2-3; tentatively, D is TRBD2 (5 bases). The ends were cut back, 3 bases at V and 9 bases at J, with 13 bases in the middle. The CDR3 length is 13 residues. The germline gives CDR1 MNHNS, CDR2 SASEGT. The CDR3 reads CASSDYEGGTQYF. The CDR3 bases are TGTGCCAGCAGTGACTATGAGGGCGGGACGCAGTATTTT.

The chain combines TRBV28 with TRBJ1-5; possible D gene TRBD1, 5 bases. V was shortened by 2 bases and J by 0 bases, with 11 bases between the two germline ends. CDR3 length: 16 residues. CDR1 MDHEN and CDR2 SYDVKM come from the germline V gene. The CDR3 sequence is CASSLTGDYSNQPQHF. The DNA for the CDR3 is TGTGCCAGCAGTTTAACCGGGGACTATAGCAATCAGCCCCAGCATTTT.

In the case of this clone: Germline is not matched at one junction end, which may reflect a read error. The chain uses TRBV4-1 and TRBJ2-2, with TRBD2 matching 12 bases. The CDR3 runs to 19 residues. The germline V gene encodes CDR1 MGHRA and CDR2 YSYEKL. The CDR3 loop is CASRQIPGLAGSNTGELFF. The CDR3 bases are TGCGCCAGCCGCCAAATACCCGGACTAGCGGGATCCAACACCGGGGAGCTGTTTTTT.

The chain is built from TRBV30 and TRBJ2-1; no reliable D call. This CDR3 contains 10 residues. V gave up 7 bases and J gave up 4 bases, with 5 bases separating them. Per the germline V gene, CDR1 is GTSNPN and CDR2 is SVGIG (reference sequence). CDR3 DNA: TGTGCCTTTCCGTACAATGAGCAGTTCTTC. Amino acid sequence: CAFPYNEQFF.

Note on this clone: The same CDR3 can be traced to other DNA sequences in this sample. The chain joins TRBV5-4 to TRBJ2-6, with no clear D. This CDR3 region has 16 residues. Deletions cut 3 bases from V and 3 bases from J, with 13 bases between. The V gene's germline CDR1 is SGHNT and CDR2 YYREEE (reference sequence). CDR3 nucleotides: TGTGCCAGCAGCTCAGCCCGGGTCCGTGGGGCCAACGTCCTGACTTTC. Translation: CASSSARVRGANVLTF. Drawing the rest from reference TRBV5-4 and TRBJ2-6, the complete variable domain is ETGVTQSPTHLIKTRGQQVTLRCSSQSGHNTVSWYQQALGQGPQFIFQYYREEENGRGNFPPRFSGLQFPNYSSELNVNALELDDSALYLCASSSARVRGANVLTFGAGSRLTVL.

The CDR3 bases are TGTGCCAGCAGTGGAGCGGGAGCGTGGAATGAGCAGTTCTTC. Translated, it gives CASSGAGAWNEQFF. The V gene is TRBV5-6, the J gene TRBJ2-1, with 8 bases identical to TRBD2. Germline V gives CDR1 SGHDT, CDR2 YYEEEE. The J segment lost 7 bases and the V segment lost 5 bases, leaving 8 bases of the junction unmatched. The CDR3 is 14 residues long.

The chain uses TRBV5-1 and TRBJ1-6; D perhaps matches TRBD1 (5 bases). The CDR3 runs to 14 residues. Trimming pared 7 bases from V and 9 bases from J, leaving 17 bases between. Germline V gene data show CDR1 as SGHRS and CDR2 as YFSETQ. CDR3 loop: CASWGRVWGSPLHF. Here the CDR3 DNA reads TGCGCCAGCTGGGGCAGGGTCTGGGGTTCACCCCTCCACTTT.

A word on this clone: The junction differs from germline at one of its ends, possibly a read error. The chain links TRBV6-5 to TRBJ2-3; TRBD2 aligns across 7 bases. The CDR3 has 15 residues. CDR1 and CDR2 from the germline V gene are MNHEY and SVGAGI. The CDR3 bases are TGTGCCAGCAGTTTGCTAGCGGCAAGCACAGATACGCAGTGTTTT. It encodes CASSLLAASTDTQCF.

The V call is TRBV6-1, the J call TRBJ1-1; D is undetermined. There are 12 residues in the CDR3. CDR1 is MNHNS, CDR2 SASEGT, per germline. Deletions cut 5 bases from V and 1 base from J, with 5 bases between. The CDR3: CASSPGNTEAFF. As DNA, the CDR3 is TGTGCCAGCAGTCCGGGGAACACTGAAGCTTTCTTT.

This chain connects TRBV5-5 to TRBJ1-2; the D gene is possibly TRBD1 (5 bases). CDR3 length: 12 residues. Germline assignment: CDR1 SGHKS and CDR2 YYEKEE (reference sequence). V was clipped by 1 base and J by 12 bases, with 13 bases between them. CDR3 nucleotides: TGTGCCAGCAGCTTGACAGGATCTTCTAACACCTTC. It translates to CASSLTGSSNTF.

The chain carries TRBV4-1 and TRBJ2-7, with TRBD2 matching over 7 bases. J lost 1 base, V lost 1 base, and 13 bases had no gene match. This CDR3 has 18 amino acids. Germline V gene data show CDR1 as MGHRA and CDR2 as YSYEKL. The DNA of the CDR3 is TGCGCCAGCAGCCAAGTTGGGGGGAGCGGGATAGAGTCCTACGAGCAGTACTTC. It yields the protein CASSQVGGSGIESYEQYF.

This chain joins TRBV4-1 and TRBJ2-3, with D possibly matching TRBD2 (5 bases). The germline V gene encodes CDR1 MGHRA and CDR2 YSYEKL. V lost 0 bases, J lost 3 bases, and 13 bases lay in between. This CDR3 has 16 amino acids. The CDR3 DNA follows: TGCGCCAGCAGCCAAGAGCTTGTCTGGAGGACAGATACGCAGTATTTT. It is translated as CASSQELVWRTDTQYF.

The rearrangement uses TRBV7-2 and TRBJ1-4; TRBD1 is a possible D gene (6 bases). The CDR3 contains 15 residues. The V and J ends lost 4 bases and 7 bases respectively, with 16 bases between them. Germline assignment: CDR1 SGHTA and CDR2 FQGNSA. The DNA of the CDR3 is TGTGCCAGCAGCTCTAGGGCAGGGGTCGGTGAAAAACTGTTTTTT. Its translation is CASSSRAGVGEKLFF.

This chain connects TRBV5-1 to TRBJ2-3; TRBD1 aligns across 7 bases. The CDR3 covers 14 residues. The germline gives CDR1 SGHRS, CDR2 YFSETQ. With 5 bases clipped from V and 0 bases from J, the junction kept 3 bases outside the gene matches. The CDR3 nucleotides are TGCGCCAGCAGACGACAGGGAAGCACAGATACGCAGTATTTT. Protein sequence: CASRRQGSTDTQYF.

The V and J genes are TRBV28 and TRBJ1-2; D is possibly TRBD1 (6 bases). Germline lookup yields CDR1 MDHEN and CDR2 SYDVKM. CDR3 length: 13 amino acids. V was shortened by 5 bases and J by 8 bases, with 15 bases between the two germline ends. CDR3: CASSQSPGVGYTF. CDR3 sequence (DNA): TGTGCCAGCAGTCAGAGCCCAGGGGTCGGCTACACCTTC.

The chain is built from TRBV6-1 and TRBJ2-2; TRBD2 matches at 7 bases. CDR3 length: 16 residues. Germline CDR1 MNHNS, CDR2 SASEGT. The J segment lost 4 bases and the V segment lost 4 bases, leaving 9 bases of the junction unmatched. CDR3 protein: CASSAPGRGGTGELFF. DNA of the CDR3: TGTGCCAGCAGTGCCCCGGGGAGGGGTGGCACCGGGGAGCTGTTTTTT.

The chain couples TRBV5-5 to TRBJ2-4, with D perhaps TRBD1 (5 bases). Germline CDR1 and CDR2: SGHKS and YYEKEE (reference sequence). The CDR3 consists of 17 residues. With 0 bases removed from V and 0 bases from J, the gap between germline ends came to 13 bases. CDR3 nucleotides: TGTGCCAGCAGCTTGGAACAGGCCGAATTAGCCAAAAACATTCAGTACTTC. Its translation: CASSLEQAELAKNIQYF.

The genes are TRBV13 and TRBJ2-5, with TRBD2 matching over 7 bases. TRBJ2-7 explains the end of the DNA better; the J call may be wrong. This CDR3 region has 14 residues. Germline values: CDR1 PRHDT, CDR2 FYEKMQ (reference sequence). Here the CDR3 DNA reads TGTGCCAGCAGCTTAGGAGGGGAGGGGTACGAGCAGTACTTC. Translation gives CASSLGGEGYEQYF.

The genes are TRBV12-5 and TRBJ2-1, with D possibly TRBD2 on 5 matching bases. Deletions cut 3 bases from V and 8 bases from J, with 20 bases between. The CDR3 runs to 16 residues. The germline V gene encodes CDR1 LGHNT and CDR2 FRNRAP. The CDR3 coding sequence is TGTGCTAGTGGTTTACAACTAGGACGGCCTACAGATGAGCAGTTCTTC. It specifies CASGLQLGRPTDEQFF.

The chain combines TRBV7-9 with TRBJ2-2; no clear D gene. This CDR3 has 15 amino acids. V shed 1 base and J shed 0 bases, with 6 bases lying between them. The germline V gene encodes CDR1 SEHNR and CDR2 FQNEAQ (reference sequence). DNA for the CDR3: TGTGCCAGCAGCTTAGGGCCAGCGAACACCGGGGAGCTGTTTTTT. Residues: CASSLGPANTGELFF.

This chain joins TRBV27 and TRBJ1-2; 9 bases align to TRBD1. Germline V CDR1 and CDR2: MNHEY, SMNVEV (reference sequence). Trimming cost V 9 bases and J 3 bases; bases outside gene matches: 11. CDR3 length: 15 amino acids. CDR3 nucleotides: TGTGCCAGTCGGGGCCACAGGGGGCGGGACTATGGCTACACCTTC. This sequence encodes CASRGHRGRDYGYTF.

CDR3 sequence: CASSEARGFGELFF. The CDR3 nucleotides read TGTGCCAGCAGTGAAGCGCGAGGGTTCGGGGAGCTGTTTTTT. The J gene is TRBJ2-2, the V gene TRBV2, with D perhaps TRBD2 (5 bases). CDR3 length equals 14 residues. Germline-derived CDR1 and CDR2 are SNHLY and FYNNEI. V was cut by 0 bases and J by 7 bases, with 9 bases left in between.

The chain employs TRBV18 and TRBJ2-5; D not resolved. The closer fit of TRBJ2-7 to the DNA end suggests the J call may be wrong. Germline loops: CDR1 KGHSH, CDR2 LQKENI. The CDR3 is made up of 12 amino acids. CDR3 in DNA: TGTGCCAGCACCCGGACCGACTACGAGCAGTACTTC. The encoded protein is CASTRTDYEQYF.

The chain carries TRBV11-2 and TRBJ2-1, with 10 bases lining up with TRBD2. The CDR3 sequence is 14 residues long. Trimming at V came to 1 base and at J to 16 bases, leaving 10 bases not matched to a gene. Germline V gene lookup returns CDR1 SGHAT and CDR2 FQNNGV. The CDR3 loop reads CASSLVMPSGGPFF. CDR3 in DNA: TGTGCCAGCAGCTTAGTAATGCCTAGCGGGGGACCCTTCTTC.